The entry below describes one T cell receptor (beta chain). Its antigen is unidentified. TCRB transcripts that were expressed got sequenced, as all of the isolated RNA had been reverse transcribed. Libraries were prepared by immunoSEQ multiplex PCR; TCRdb keeps only in-frame clonotypes and omits some of them. Of roughly 130,000 clones in the sample, 9% to 9.5% are singletons; the top ten hold roughly 0.7%. The sample comes from a study of beta chain features in type 1 diabetes. Study summary: Patient and healthy donor groups were alike in age, gender and cell yields. General study points: Fewer junction insertions and more nucleotide deletions appeared in type 1 diabetes patients. In all four CD4+ subsets, TCRB CDR3 length was significantly, moderately reduced in type 1 diabetes.

Every donor provided one heparinised blood draw, which averaged around 120 mL. The CDR3 has 15 residues. The V end lost 6 bases, the J end lost 1 base, and 16 bases lay between the germline ends. CDR1 is MNHNY and CDR2 is SVGAGI in the germline V gene (reference sequence). The sequenced sample consisted of central memory CD4+ T cells from blood. The TCR comes from a man aged 18 to 30 in good health. The chain recombines TRBV6-6 with TRBJ2-7; maybe TRBD2 (6 bases). CDR3 sequence: CASRWDFRLSYEQYF. CDR3 coding DNA: TGTGCCAGCAGGTGGGACTTTAGATTATCCTACGAGCAGTACTTC.